What follows is one T cell receptor beta chain and its context. It lacks a known antigen. Per-base quality was not reported, and no clone a single base away is much larger than it. TCR cDNA was synthesized by 5'RACE template switching, through which a universal primer site and unique molecular identifiers were introduced. cDNA synthesis was primed from both the TCR alpha and TCR beta constant segments. Two PCR steps were used to amplify libraries, with sample barcodes and sequencing adapters being added in the second step. Libraries were sequenced on Illumina HiSeq 2500 (2x100 bp) or NovaSeq (2x150 bp). Per the original workflow: MIGEC was used to demultiplex reads and collapse the reads into UMI consensus sequences, and MiXCR was used for V(D)J alignment. Using edgeR on replicate PBMC samples, clonotypes were called vaccine-responding if FDR was below 0.01 and the log2 fold change was above 5 up to day 15. Each bulk clonotype received a CD4 or CD8 identity based on whether the sequenced CD4 or CD8 repertoire contained that clonotype at higher abundance. TCRdb reanalyzed the raw reads on its own, using fastp at Q25 for trimming and MiXCR for clone calling, and kept in-frame beta chains. One record per CDR3 amino acid sequence lists the most common genes and DNA. It is TCRdb's table, rather than the study itself, that gives the V and J calls and clone size. This sample lists 620,000 or so distinct CDR3 sequences; about 12% were detected once. About 15% of the sample belongs to the ten largest clones.

According to the study, the label for this sample's treatment or condition signals: live attenuated yellow fever vaccine strain. At each blood-draw timepoint, two biological replicates of bulk PBMCs were obtained. A standard Ficoll-Paque protocol was used to isolate PBMCs from peripheral blood. TriZol was used to extract RNA from bulk PBMCs, CD4 and CD8 fractions, and dextramer-positive and dextramer-negative fractions. These data come from a study of T cells after yellow fever vaccination (dated by TCRdb to about 2019). In the study overall: The SMART-Seq v4 Ultra Low Input RNA kit was used to prepare libraries from fractions with low cell numbers. Two healthy male donors made up the cohort, one aged 18 to 30 years and the other aged 30 to 40 years. Bulk TCR alpha and beta repertoires were sequenced longitudinally to track T-cell clones before and after primary and booster YFV17D yellow fever vaccination. Bulk PBMC replicates and cell subsets were isolated from blood drawn at multiple timepoints before and after both primary and secondary immunization. The research as a whole found: Only a couple of donors were included in the study, so the extent to which the findings can be generalized is limited. FACS-sorted repertoires could contain abundant contaminating clonotypes from the bulk population, so computational filtering was required. The secondary T-cell response was found to be weaker but faster than the primary response, with a peak reached on day 5 rather than on day 15. A small share of clonotypes occurred in both CD4 and CD8 compartments, likely arising from convergent recombination. Most clones expanded after primary vaccination (around 96% of CD4 and roughly 90% of CD8) were re-detected after the booster, suggesting that broad memory maintenance occurred.

At the junction V is shortened by 4 bases and J by 5 bases, with 14 bases in between. There are 13 amino acids in the CDR3, from cysteine to phenylalanine inclusive. This entry keeps only the CDR3 DNA: 39 bases, framed from base 1. The germline V gene (reference sequence) provides CDR1 DFQATT and CDR2 SNEGSKA. This clonotype originated in a man younger than 45 who received the YFV17D yellow fever vaccine. The source material was PBMCs, sampled on the day of the yellow fever booster vaccination. The chain joins TRBV20-1 to TRBJ2-5, and perhaps TRBD1 as D gene, on 5 matching bases. The DNA is TGCAGTGCTACTAGGGGATCTGGGGAGACCCAGTACTTC. This gives the protein CSATRGSGETQYF.